The entry that follows covers one TCR beta chain sequence. No antigen is known for it. The CDR3 has 13 residues. With V trimmed by 1 base and J by 5 bases, 0 bases remained unmatched. The germline CDR1 and CDR2 sequences are SGHTA and FQGTGA. The data belong to a study of T cell responses to AZD1222 COVID-19 vaccine. Whole-study findings and limits: Reports indicate that nearly half of spike-specific TCRs are directed at unmutated variant regions. It should be noted that donors were predominantly white British and more often female, and clonal diversity was possibly underestimated.

Here immunoSEQ multiplex PCR was the method, and the copy in TCRdb shows in-frame clones only, minus some. The sample consists of around 110,000 clones, 80% to 90% of them appearing once. The chain employs TRBV7-3 and TRBJ2-5, with 8 bases lining up with TRBD1. Material: peripheral blood, obtained on day 0 of MenACWY control vaccination. The TCR sequence derives from an adult in good health. The CDR3 nucleotides are TGTGCCAGCAGCTTAAACAGGGGGGAGACCCAGTACTTC. This gives the protein CASSLNRGETQYF.